This T cell receptor (beta chain) emerged from a study of somatic mutations in cytotoxic T cells in rheumatoid arthritis. The germline gives CDR1 SEHNR, CDR2 FQNEAQ (reference sequence). V lost 5 bases to trimming and J lost 4 bases; unmatched junction nucleotides: 9. The CDR3 contains 16 residues. The protocol was immunoSEQ multiplex PCR, while the TCRdb copy is restricted to in-frame clones and leaves out a portion. The repertoire holds 27,000 or so clones, with around 87% as singletons. This clone has a single count. The J gene is TRBJ2-5, the V gene TRBV7-9; 11 bases line up with TRBD1. Sequencing was done on a sample of CD8+ T cells sorted from blood. This sequence originates from an adult with rheumatoid arthritis. CDR3: CASSVPGQGAAETQYF. Here the CDR3 DNA reads TGTGCCAGCAGCGTGCCCGGACAGGGGGCGGCAGAGACCCAGTACTTC.